This T cell receptor (beta chain) stems from a study of beta chain features in type 1 diabetes. Study-level findings and limits: In comparison with healthy donors, patients had naive, central memory and Treg TCRB repertoires that appeared more similar. Moderate but significant shortening of TCRB CDR3s was recorded in all four CD4+ subsets from Type 1 diabetes patients.

What was sequenced were expressed TCRB transcripts, since all of the isolated RNA had been reverse transcribed. Clones were read by immunoSEQ multiplex PCR, and TCRdb kept only the in-frame ones, dropping some. The table includes hundreds of thousands of clones, roughly 13% detected once. In its sample, this clone was seen a few times. No antigen is known for it. The CDR3 loop spans 13 amino acids. Trimming took off 6 bases at V and 8 bases at J, with 11 bases between the two ends. The germline gives CDR1 SNHLY, CDR2 FYNNEI. The TCR comes from a man between 18 and 35 years old with type 1 diabetes. The sample comprised naive CD4+ T cells from blood. This chain connects TRBV2 to TRBJ2-6, with TRBD2 as a possible D gene (6 bases). CDR3 in DNA: TGTGCCAGCAGAAGCGGGCCCTCCAACGTCCTGACTTTC. It translates to CASRSGPSNVLTF.